This T cell receptor beta chain was profiled in a study of CD8+ T cells in alopecia areata. Specified treatment: oral pan-JAK inhibitor, 5-10 mg twice daily. RNA, once extracted, was reverse transcribed into cDNA for use as the sequencing template. Assay used: immunoSEQ multiplex PCR; TCRdb lists only in-frame clones, some missing. The table shows tens of thousands of clones, with approximately 44% occurring only once. CDR3 length: 14 amino acids. V was clipped by 2 bases and J by 0 bases, with 2 bases between them. Germline V gene data show CDR1 as SNHLY and CDR2 as FYNNEI. The source was CD8+ T cells sorted from blood, collected at approximately week 36, from a patient treated with tofacitinib. J is TRBJ2-6 and V is TRBV2; D remains unclear. This clonotype originated in a human donor with alopecia areata. DNA of the CDR3: TGTGCCAGCAGTGAACCCTCTGGGGCCAACGTCCTGACTTTC. Its translation is CASSEPSGANVLTF.